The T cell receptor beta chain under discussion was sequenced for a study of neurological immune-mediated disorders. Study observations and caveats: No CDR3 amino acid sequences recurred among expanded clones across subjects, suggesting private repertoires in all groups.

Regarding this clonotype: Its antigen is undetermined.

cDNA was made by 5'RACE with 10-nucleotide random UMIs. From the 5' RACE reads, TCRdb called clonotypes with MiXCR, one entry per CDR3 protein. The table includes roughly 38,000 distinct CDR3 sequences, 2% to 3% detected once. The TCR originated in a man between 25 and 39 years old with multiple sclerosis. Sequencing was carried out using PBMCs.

The chain's CDR3 is CASSPPRSNQPQHF. The CDR3 DNA reads TGTGCCAGCAGCCCGCCCCGGAGCAATCAGCCCCAGCATTTT. The gene calls are TRBV7-8 and TRBJ1-5; D uncertain. Germline CDR1 SGHVS, CDR2 FQNEAQ. There are 14 residues in the CDR3. The ends were cut back, 5 bases at V and 1 base at J, with 9 bases in the middle.